These 30 T cell receptor beta chains originate from one sample sequenced in a study of blood T cell repertoires in COVID-19 (dated by TCRdb to about 2020). The method was the immunoSEQ multiplex PCR assay. In its TCRdb copy, this immuneACCESS table keeps in-frame sequences only and misses some clones. Where compared with another copy, unresolved V genes explain less than half of these, and the others have no known cause. Here the sample has more than 200,000 clones; about nine tenths occur a single time. The ten most abundant clones make up about 2.2% of the sample. What was sequenced was peripheral blood. The receptors derive from a woman in her fifties or sixties with acute or convalescent COVID-19.

V and J are TRBV6-5 and TRBJ2-7; 7 bases agree with TRBD1. The CDR3 is 13 residues long. Losses at the gene ends were 6 bases for V and 7 bases for J; bases not matched to a gene: 9. Germline V lookup: CDR1 MNHEY, CDR2 SVGAGI. The CDR3 protein is CASSDTTGVEQYF. In nucleotides, the CDR3 is TGTGCCAGCAGCGATACAACAGGGGTAGAGCAGTACTTC.

Only one count was recorded for this clone. This sequence joins TRBV6-2 or TRBV6-3 and TRBJ1-1, with a tentative D call TRBD1 (6 bases). The CDR3 sequence is 16 residues long. Between the trimmed V and J ends, which lost 5 bases and 1 base, there was a span of 17 bases. Germline assignment: CDR1 MNHEY and CDR2 SVGEGT. The CDR3, as DNA: TGTGCCAGCAGTGATCCACAGGGAGCAGAGAACACTGAAGCTTTCTTT. Amino acid sequence: CASSDPQGAENTEAFF.

The J gene is TRBJ2-7, the V gene TRBV4-3; 8 bases match TRBD1. Germline V lookup: CDR1 LGHNA, CDR2 YSLEER. The CDR3 covers 15 residues. V shed 2 bases and J 3 bases; nucleotides not matched to a gene: 6. The CDR3 nucleotides read TGCGCCAGCAGCCAATCTAGGACAGGGAACTACGAGCAGTACTTC. It encodes CASSQSRTGNYEQYF.

This chain joins TRBV19 and TRBJ1-2, with D possibly being TRBD1 (5 bases). The CDR3 is 16 amino acids. Trimming took 7 bases from V and 1 from J, leaving 19 bases between them. Germline CDR1 reads LNHDA; CDR2 reads SQIVND (reference sequence). Written as DNA, the CDR3 is TGTGCCAGTACCCGATCGGGGGTAGGTGGTAACTATGGCTACACCTTC. Translation: CASTRSGVGGNYGYTF. Using reference TRBV19 and TRBJ1-2 for the parts outside the CDR3, the full variable domain is DGGITQSPKYLFRKEGQNVTLSCEQNLNHDAMYWYRQDPGQGLRLIYYSQIVNDFQKGDIAEGYSVSREKKESFPLTVTSAQKNPTAFYLCASTRSGVGGNYGYTFGSGTRLTVV.

CDR3 protein: CASSQGQSYNEQFF. CDR3 nucleotide sequence: TGTGCCAGCAGCCAAGGACAGAGCTACAATGAGCAGTTCTTC. This chain connects TRBV3-1 (or the pseudogene TRBV3-2) to TRBJ2-1; TRBD1 might be the D (5 bases). The germline V and J ends were trimmed by 1 base and 3 bases, with 7 bases remaining between them. The length of the CDR3 is 14 residues. Looked up from germline, CDR1 is LGHDT and CDR2 is YNNKEL (reference sequence).

The V call is TRBV19, the J call TRBJ1-1; unclear D gene. There are 13 residues in the CDR3. V lost 7 bases and J 3 bases, leaving 12 bases between the germline ends. Germline CDR1 reads LNHDA; CDR2 reads SQIVND (reference sequence). The CDR3: CASTSNGYTEAFF. As DNA, the CDR3 is TGTGCCAGTACCAGTAACGGGTACACTGAAGCTTTCTTT.

The chain combines TRBV4-2 with TRBJ1-1; possibly TRBD1 for D (5 bases). Germline CDR1 reads LGHNA; CDR2 reads YNFKEQ. CDR3 size: 14 residues. V gave up 1 base and J gave up 5 bases, with 11 bases separating them. CDR3 sequence: CASSQGSGGTEAFF. The DNA for the CDR3 is TGTGCCAGCAGCCAAGGATCGGGGGGGACTGAAGCTTTCTTT.

DNA for the CDR3: TGTGCCAGCAGTTACTCACAGGCCCGCCAAGCTTTCTTT. Its translation: CASSYSQARQAFF. The chain employs TRBV6-6 and TRBJ1-1; tentative D call: TRBD1 (5 bases). Trimming took off 0 bases at V and 9 bases at J, with 11 bases between the two ends. The CDR3 extends over 13 amino acids. Germline V CDR1 and CDR2: MNHNY, SVGAGI (reference sequence).

The genes are TRBV5-4 and TRBJ2-1, with a tentative D call TRBD2 (6 bases). The germline V gene has CDR1 SGHNT and CDR2 YYREEE (reference sequence). V was shortened by 8 bases and J by 5 bases, with 17 bases between the two germline ends. This CDR3 has 14 amino acids. The CDR3 DNA follows: TGTGCCAGGGCGGATAGCGGTGGGAACAATGAGCAGTTCTTC. It codes for CARADSGGNNEQFF.

The chain combines TRBV7-3 with TRBJ2-3; 12 bases line up with TRBD2. V shed 1 base and J 5 bases; nucleotides not matched to a gene: 10. The CDR3 is made up of 18 amino acids. Germline V gene data show CDR1 as SGHTA and CDR2 as FQGTGA. The CDR3 region is CASSLIGASGGARDTQYF. The CDR3 nucleotides are TGTGCCAGCAGCTTAATCGGGGCTAGCGGGGGGGCCAGAGATACGCAGTATTTT.

The chain uses TRBV5-1 and TRBJ2-7; 12 bases agree with TRBD1. Germline values: CDR1 SGHRS, CDR2 YFSETQ. V lost 0 bases, J lost 1 base, and 8 bases stayed unmatched. The CDR3 covers 18 residues. CDR3 sequence: CASSLGGQGAPNSYEQYF. In DNA form, the CDR3 reads TGCGCCAGCAGCTTGGGGGGACAGGGGGCACCTAATTCCTACGAGCAGTACTTC. The variable domain in full, completed from reference TRBV5-1 and TRBJ2-7, reads KAGVTQTPRYLIKTRGQQVTLSCSPISGHRSVSWYQQTPGQGLQFLFEYFSETQRNKGNFPGRFSGRQFSNSRSEMNVSTLELGDSALYLCASSLGGQGAPNSYEQYFGPGTRLTVT.

This clone was found once. V gene TRBV7-7 combines with J gene TRBJ2-5; D might be TRBD2 (6 bases). V was trimmed by 5 bases and J by 5 bases, leaving 18 bases between them. The length of the CDR3 is 15 residues. Germline V gives CDR1 SSHAT, CDR2 FNYEAQ (reference sequence). The CDR3 sequence is CASSRSGTAGETQYF. The CDR3 DNA reads as TGTGCCAGCAGCAGATCCGGGACCGCGGGGGAGACCCAGTACTTC.

The rearrangement links TRBV11-3 to TRBJ2-2; possible D gene TRBD1, 6 bases. Germline V CDR1 and CDR2: SGHNT, YENEEA. The CDR3 is 17 amino acids. Deletions cut 1 base from V and 0 bases from J, with 12 bases between. The CDR3 nucleotides are TGTGCCAGCAGCTTAGTAGGGGGATATTCGAACACCGGGGAGCTGTTTTTT. It translates to CASSLVGGYSNTGELFF.

This chain links TRBV27 with TRBJ1-1; possibly TRBD1 for D (6 bases). The germline V and J ends were trimmed by 8 bases and 3 bases, with 22 bases remaining between them. Germline V gene lookup returns CDR1 MNHEY and CDR2 SMNVEV (reference sequence). The CDR3 has 16 amino acids. The chain's CDR3 is CASPNENAPGDTEAFF. The DNA of the CDR3 is TGTGCCAGCCCAAACGAAAACGCTCCAGGGGACACTGAAGCTTTCTTT.

V usage is TRBV24-1 and J usage is TRBJ2-3; D uncertain. V was clipped by 6 bases and J by 0 bases, with 9 bases between them. The CDR3 contains 14 residues. Germline loops: CDR1 KGHDR, CDR2 SFDVKD. The CDR3 DNA reads as TGTGCCACCAGTTCGACCAGGAGCACAGATACGCAGTATTTT. Translated: CATSSTRSTDTQYF.

The chain joins TRBV5-1 to TRBJ1-4; 8 nucleotides align to TRBD1. Germline V gene sequence: CDR1 SGHRS, CDR2 YFSETQ. The V gene end was trimmed by 3 bases and the J gene end by 0 bases; junction bases not matched to a gene: 10. This CDR3 has 18 residues. The CDR3 DNA follows: TGCGCCAGCAGCTCCTCCGGGACAGGCTTTGCAACTAATGAAAAACTGTTTTTT. The encoded protein is CASSSSGTGFATNEKLFF.

The chain recombines TRBV11-2 with TRBJ2-3; 9 nucleotides align to TRBD2. The junction had 8 bases not matched to a gene; V was cut back by 5 bases and J by 2 bases. CDR1 SGHAT and CDR2 FQNNGV come from the germline V gene. CDR3 length: 16 residues. This CDR3 reads CASSLGAGGPTDTQYF. Here the CDR3 DNA reads TGTGCCAGCAGCCTAGGGGCGGGGGGGCCCACAGATACGCAGTATTTT.

The chain uses TRBV27 and TRBJ1-5; TRBD1 is a possible D gene (5 bases). The CDR3 totals 15 residues. Between the trimmed V and J ends, which lost 5 bases and 4 bases, there was a span of 15 bases. Germline-derived CDR1 and CDR2 are MNHEY and SMNVEV (reference sequence). CDR3 amino acids: CASSVGHPGNQPQHF. CDR3 DNA: TGTGCCAGCAGTGTCGGACACCCAGGAAATCAGCCCCAGCATTTT.

V gene TRBV7-9 combines with J gene TRBJ1-1; D is perhaps TRBD1 (6 bases). CDR3 length equals 15 residues. With 5 bases removed from V and 1 base from J, the gap between germline ends came to 14 bases. Germline lookup yields CDR1 SEHNR and CDR2 FQNEAQ (reference sequence). The CDR3 coding sequence is TGTGCCAGCAGCAGGAACCGGGACACGAACACTGAAGCTTTCTTT. Amino acid sequence: CASSRNRDTNTEAFF.

The J gene is TRBJ2-5, the V gene TRBV27, with 9 bases aligning to TRBD1. There are 13 residues in the CDR3. CDR1 is MNHEY and CDR2 is SMNVEV in the germline V gene (reference sequence). The V gene end was trimmed by 6 bases and the J gene end by 5 bases; junction bases not matched to a gene: 4. As DNA, the CDR3 is TGTGCCAGCAGAAACAGGGGGCACGAGACCCAGTACTTC. It yields the protein CASRNRGHETQYF.

The chain is built from TRBV7-2 and TRBJ2-7, with TRBD1 matching 8 bases. Germline CDR1 SGHTA, CDR2 FQGNSA. The junction had 7 bases not matched to a gene; V was cut back by 6 bases and J by 0 bases. This CDR3 spans 15 amino acids. The CDR3 is CASSSSGTGSYEQYF. The CDR3, as DNA: TGTGCCAGCAGTTCCTCGGGGACAGGCTCCTACGAGCAGTACTTC. The full variable domain, its missing parts supplied by reference TRBV7-2 and TRBJ2-7, is GAGVSQSPSNKVTEKGKDVELRCDPISGHTALYWYRQSLGQGLEFLIYFQGNSAPDKSGLPSDRFSAERTGGSVSTLTIQRTQQEDSAVYLCASSSSGTGSYEQYFGPGTRLTVT.

The chain has TRBV19 and TRBJ2-3; TRBD2 might be the D (6 bases). The CDR3 loop spans 14 amino acids. CDR1 is LNHDA and CDR2 is SQIVND in the germline V gene (reference sequence). Trimming pared 5 bases from V and 3 bases from J, leaving 12 bases between. CDR3 sequence (DNA): TGTGCCAGTAGTTTGGGACGGGGGACAGATACGCAGTATTTT. Protein product: CASSLGRGTDTQYF.

The J gene is TRBJ1-2, the V gene TRBV29-1; 7 bases are a match to TRBD1. V lost 8 bases and J lost 4; bases outside the gene matches: 4. Germline V gene data show CDR1 as SQVTM and CDR2 as ANQGSEA. The length of the CDR3 is 11 residues. The CDR3 loop is CSSTGVYGYTF. The CDR3 bases are TGCAGCTCCACAGGGGTCTATGGCTACACCTTC.

This chain uses TRBV29-1 with TRBJ2-1, with 13 bases that match TRBD2. This CDR3 is 16 amino acids long. Germline lookup yields CDR1 SQVTM and CDR2 ANQGSEA. The trim removed 6 bases at V and 4 bases at J, leaving 9 bases unmatched. The CDR3 DNA sequence: TGCAGCGTCGAGTACGGGACTAGCGGGACTTACAATGAGCAGTTCTTC. It yields the protein CSVEYGTSGTYNEQFF.

The chain combines TRBV18 with TRBJ2-7; D remains ambiguous. The CDR3 covers 14 residues. V was clipped by 2 bases and J by 6 bases, with 14 bases between them. Germline lookup yields CDR1 KGHSH and CDR2 LQKENI. The CDR3 is CASSPSEARSEQYF. The CDR3 DNA sequence: TGTGCCAGCTCACCATCAGAGGCCCGGAGCGAGCAGTACTTC.

The CDR3 DNA is TGTGCCAGCAGCCAACCTCGGACTGGACTAGCGGCGTACGAGCAGTACTTC. It specifies CASSQPRTGLAAYEQYF. The V gene is TRBV7-2, the J gene TRBJ2-7, with 10 bases identical to TRBD2. After removal of 5 bases from V and 4 bases from J, the junction contained 14 bases not matched to a gene. CDR3 length equals 17 residues. Per germline, CDR1 SGHTA and CDR2 FQGNSA.

The gene calls are TRBV3-1 (or the pseudogene TRBV3-2) and TRBJ2-3; 7 bases align to TRBD1. This CDR3 is built from 18 residues. The J segment lost 6 bases and the V segment lost 0 bases, leaving 15 bases of the junction unmatched. Germline CDR1 and CDR2: LGHDT and YNNKEL (reference sequence). CDR3: CASSQDLGLGGGGDTQYF. CDR3 bases: TGTGCCAGCAGCCAAGATTTGGGGTTAGGGGGCGGTGGTGATACGCAGTATTTT.

Only one count was recorded for this clone. The chain uses TRBV19 and TRBJ1-1; 9 bases are a match to TRBD1. V was pared by 10 bases and J by 5 bases, with 2 bases of the junction left unmatched. The CDR3 has 11 residues. The V gene's germline CDR1 is LNHDA and CDR2 SQIVND (reference sequence). The DNA for the CDR3 is TGTGCCACTGGACAGGGGACTGAAGCTTTCTTT. It yields the protein CATGQGTEAFF.

This chain links TRBV5-6 with TRBJ1-1; D possibly corresponds to TRBD1 (6 bases). The CDR3 is made up of 11 amino acids. Looked up from germline, CDR1 is SGHDT and CDR2 is YYEEEE. V lost 4 bases, J lost 8 bases, and 9 bases lay in between. CDR3: CASSRRGEAFF. The DNA for the CDR3 is TGTGCCAGCAGCCGCAGGGGAGAAGCTTTCTTT. Drawing the rest from reference TRBV5-6 and TRBJ1-1, the complete variable domain is DAGVTQSPTHLIKTRGQQVTLRCSPKSGHDTVSWYQQALGQGPQFIFQYYEEEERQRGNFPDRFSGHQFPNYSSELNVNALLLGDSALYLCASSRRGEAFFGQGTRLTVV.

The rearrangement links TRBV29-1 to TRBJ2-5, with D uncertain. The CDR3 is 13 amino acids. Trimming shortened V by 5 bases and J by 5 bases, and 15 bases separated the two germline ends. CDR1 and CDR2 (germline): SQVTM, ANQGSEA. The CDR3: CSVFVPARETQYF. Here the CDR3 DNA reads TGCAGCGTTTTCGTCCCGGCGCGGGAGACCCAGTACTTC.